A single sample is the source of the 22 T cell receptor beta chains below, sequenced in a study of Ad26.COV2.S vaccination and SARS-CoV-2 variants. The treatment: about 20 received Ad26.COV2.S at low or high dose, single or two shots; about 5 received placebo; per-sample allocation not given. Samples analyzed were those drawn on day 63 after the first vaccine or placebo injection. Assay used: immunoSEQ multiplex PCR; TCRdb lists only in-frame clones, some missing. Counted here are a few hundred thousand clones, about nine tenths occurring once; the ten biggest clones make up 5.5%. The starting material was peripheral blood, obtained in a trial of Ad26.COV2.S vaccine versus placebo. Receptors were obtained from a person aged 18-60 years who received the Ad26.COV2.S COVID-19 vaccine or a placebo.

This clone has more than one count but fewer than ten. The CDR3 protein is CASSQEASGSWNEQFF. The CDR3 coding sequence is TGCGCCAGCAGCCAAGAGGCTAGCGGGAGTTGGAATGAGCAGTTCTTC. The gene calls are TRBV4-3 and TRBJ2-1, with TRBD2 matching over 10 bases. Germline V CDR1 and CDR2: LGHNA, YSLEER. J gave up 7 bases and V 0 bases, and 6 bases lay outside the gene matches. This CDR3 has 16 amino acids.

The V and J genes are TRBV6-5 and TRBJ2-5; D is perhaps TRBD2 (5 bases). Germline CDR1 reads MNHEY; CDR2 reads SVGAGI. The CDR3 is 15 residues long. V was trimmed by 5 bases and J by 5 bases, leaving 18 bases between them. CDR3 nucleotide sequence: TGTGCCAGCAGTCAGAACGGGTTGGGGAGTGAGACCCAGTACTTC. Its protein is CASSQNGLGSETQYF.

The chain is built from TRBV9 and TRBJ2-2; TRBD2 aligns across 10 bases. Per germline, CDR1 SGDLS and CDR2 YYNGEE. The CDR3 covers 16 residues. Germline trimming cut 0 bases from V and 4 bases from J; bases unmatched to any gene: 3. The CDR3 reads CASSVVVAGGTGELFF. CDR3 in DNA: TGTGCCAGCAGCGTAGTGGTAGCGGGGGGCACCGGGGAGCTGTTTTTT.

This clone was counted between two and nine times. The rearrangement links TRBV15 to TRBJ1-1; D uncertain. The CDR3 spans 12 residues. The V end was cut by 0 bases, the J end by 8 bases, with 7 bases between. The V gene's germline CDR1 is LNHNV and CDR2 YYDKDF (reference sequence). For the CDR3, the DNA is TGTGCCACCAGCAGAGATATGGTGGAAGCTTTCTTT. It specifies CATSRDMVEAFF. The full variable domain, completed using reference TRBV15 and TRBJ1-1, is DAMVIQNPRYQVTQFGKPVTLSCSQTLNHNVMYWYQQKSSQAPKLLFHYYDKDFNNEADTPDNFQSRRPNTSFCFLDIRSPGLGDTAMYLCATSRDMVEAFFGQGTRLTVV.

The DNA of the CDR3 is TGTGCCAGCAGCTTAACCCAAAACATGGGAGTCTATGGCTACACCTTC. Residues: CASSLTQNMGVYGYTF. V is TRBV7-8 and J is TRBJ1-2, with D unresolved. CDR1 is SGHVS, CDR2 FQNEAQ, per germline. This CDR3 is built from 16 residues. V was clipped by 2 bases and J by 4 bases, with 17 bases between them.

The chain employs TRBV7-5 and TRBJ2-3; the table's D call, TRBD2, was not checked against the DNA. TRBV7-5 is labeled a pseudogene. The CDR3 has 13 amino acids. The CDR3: CARGGRWADTQYF. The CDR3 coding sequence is TGTGCCAGAGGCGGGAGATGGGCAGATACGCAGTATTTT.

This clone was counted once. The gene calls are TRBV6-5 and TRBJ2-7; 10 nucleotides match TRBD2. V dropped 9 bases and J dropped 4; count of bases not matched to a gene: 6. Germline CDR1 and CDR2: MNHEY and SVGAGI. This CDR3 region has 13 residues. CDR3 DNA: TGTGCCAGTAAGCGGGGGGGCCGGTACGAGCAGTACTTC. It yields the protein CASKRGGRYEQYF.

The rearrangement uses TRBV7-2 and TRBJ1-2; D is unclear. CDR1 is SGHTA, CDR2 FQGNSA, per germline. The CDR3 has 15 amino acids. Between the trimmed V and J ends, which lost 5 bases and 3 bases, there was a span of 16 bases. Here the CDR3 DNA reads TGTGCCAGCAGCCCATACCCATGGGTGGACTATGGCTACACCTTC. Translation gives CASSPYPWVDYGYTF.

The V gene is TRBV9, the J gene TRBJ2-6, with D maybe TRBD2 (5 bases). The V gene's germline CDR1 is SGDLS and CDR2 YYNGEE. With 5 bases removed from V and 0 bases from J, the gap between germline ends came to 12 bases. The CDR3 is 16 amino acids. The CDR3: CASRRVGSSGANVLTF. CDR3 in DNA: TGTGCCAGCAGACGTGTGGGGAGCTCTGGGGCCAACGTCCTGACTTTC.

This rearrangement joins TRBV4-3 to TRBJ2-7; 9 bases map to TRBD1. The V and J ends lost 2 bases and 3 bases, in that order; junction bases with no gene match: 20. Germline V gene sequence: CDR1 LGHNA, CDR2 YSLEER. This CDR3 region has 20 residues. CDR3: CASSQKLLTGGASTFYEQYF. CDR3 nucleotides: TGCGCCAGCAGCCAAAAGCTCTTAACAGGGGGCGCCAGTACGTTCTACGAGCAGTACTTC.

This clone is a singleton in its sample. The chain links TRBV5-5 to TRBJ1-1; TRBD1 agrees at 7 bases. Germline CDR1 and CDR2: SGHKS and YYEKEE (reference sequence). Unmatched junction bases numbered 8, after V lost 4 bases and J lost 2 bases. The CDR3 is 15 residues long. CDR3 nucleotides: TGTGCCAGCAGCCCTCAACGACAGGGAAACACTGAAGCTTTCTTT. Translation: CASSPQRQGNTEAFF. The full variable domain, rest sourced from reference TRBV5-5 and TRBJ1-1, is DAGVTQSPTHLIKTRGQQVTLRCSPISGHKSVSWYQQVLGQGPQFIFQYYEKEERGRGNFPDRFSARQFPNYSSELNVNALLLGDSALYLCASSPQRQGNTEAFFGQGTRLTVV.

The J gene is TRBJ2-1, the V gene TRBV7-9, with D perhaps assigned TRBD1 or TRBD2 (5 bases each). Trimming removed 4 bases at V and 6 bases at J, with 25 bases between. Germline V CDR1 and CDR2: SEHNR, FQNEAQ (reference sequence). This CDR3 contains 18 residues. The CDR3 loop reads CASSYTVTPGTAPNEQFF. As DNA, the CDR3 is TGTGCCAGCAGCTATACTGTAACACCCGGGACCGCTCCCAATGAGCAGTTCTTC. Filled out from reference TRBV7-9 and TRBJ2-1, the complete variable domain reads DTGVSQNPRHKITKRGQNVTFRCDPISEHNRLYWYRQTLGQGPEFLTYFQNEAQLEKSRLLSDRFSAERPKGSFSTLEIQRTEQGDSAMYLCASSYTVTPGTAPNEQFFGPGTRLTVL.

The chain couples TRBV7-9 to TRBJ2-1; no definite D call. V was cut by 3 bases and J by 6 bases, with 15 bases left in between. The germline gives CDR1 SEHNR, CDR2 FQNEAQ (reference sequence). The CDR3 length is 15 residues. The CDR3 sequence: CASSFDGLVSNEQFF. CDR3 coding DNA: TGTGCCAGCAGCTTCGACGGCCTAGTAAGCAATGAGCAGTTCTTC.

The CDR3: CASSYLILDTEAFF. In DNA, the CDR3 is TGTGCCAGCAGTTACCTCATTCTAGACACTGAAGCTTTCTTT. The V gene is TRBV6-2 or TRBV6-3, the J gene TRBJ1-1, with D unresolved. Germline V gives CDR1 MNHEY, CDR2 SVGEGT. Trimming pared 2 bases from V and 3 bases from J, leaving 10 bases between. The CDR3 is 14 amino acids.

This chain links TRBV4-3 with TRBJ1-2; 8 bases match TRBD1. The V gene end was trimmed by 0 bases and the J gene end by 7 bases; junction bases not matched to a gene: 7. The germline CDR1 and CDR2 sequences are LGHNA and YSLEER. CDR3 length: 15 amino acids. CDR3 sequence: CASSQDGQGWPGYTF. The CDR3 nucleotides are TGCGCCAGCAGCCAAGATGGACAGGGATGGCCTGGCTACACCTTC.

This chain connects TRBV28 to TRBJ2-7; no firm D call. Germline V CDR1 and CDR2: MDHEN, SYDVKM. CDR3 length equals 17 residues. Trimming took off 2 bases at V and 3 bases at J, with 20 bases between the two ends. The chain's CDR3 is CASSLIVAPSPIYEQYV. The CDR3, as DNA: TGTGCCAGCAGTTTAATAGTAGCTCCAAGTCCAATCTACGAGCAGTACGTC.

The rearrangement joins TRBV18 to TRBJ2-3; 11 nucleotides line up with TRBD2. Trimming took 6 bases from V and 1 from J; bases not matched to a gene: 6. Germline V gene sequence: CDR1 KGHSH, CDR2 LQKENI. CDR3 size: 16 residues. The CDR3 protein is CASSPTLAGGTDTQYF. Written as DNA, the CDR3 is TGTGCCAGCTCTCCTACACTAGCGGGAGGCACAGATACGCAGTATTTT.

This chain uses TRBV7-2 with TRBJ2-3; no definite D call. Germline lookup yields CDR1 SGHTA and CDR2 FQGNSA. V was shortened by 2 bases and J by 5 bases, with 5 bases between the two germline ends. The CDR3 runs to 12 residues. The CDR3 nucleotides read TGTGCCAGCAGCTTATTCAGAGATACGCAGTATTTT. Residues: CASSLFRDTQYF.

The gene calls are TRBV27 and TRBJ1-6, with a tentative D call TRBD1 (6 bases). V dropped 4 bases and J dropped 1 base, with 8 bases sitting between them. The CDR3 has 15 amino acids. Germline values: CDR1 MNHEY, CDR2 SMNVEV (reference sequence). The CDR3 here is CASSSQGSYNSPLHF. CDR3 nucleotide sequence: TGTGCCAGCAGTTCGCAGGGGTCCTATAATTCACCCCTCCACTTT.

CDR3 amino acids: CAISDRPVGTEAFF. CDR3 coding DNA: TGTGCCATCAGTGACAGGCCCGTGGGGACTGAAGCTTTCTTT. This chain connects TRBV10-3 to TRBJ1-1; D gene unclear. From germline, CDR1 is ENHRY and CDR2 SYGVKD. V shed 3 bases and J shed 5 bases, with 13 bases lying between them. This CDR3 has 14 residues.

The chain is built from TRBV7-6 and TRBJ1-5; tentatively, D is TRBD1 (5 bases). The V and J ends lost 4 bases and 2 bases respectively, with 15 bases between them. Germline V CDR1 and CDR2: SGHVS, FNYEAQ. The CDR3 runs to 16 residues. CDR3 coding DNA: TGTGCCAGCAGCTCTGCTGCGGGGCCCGGCAATCAGCCCCAGCATTTT. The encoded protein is CASSSAAGPGNQPQHF. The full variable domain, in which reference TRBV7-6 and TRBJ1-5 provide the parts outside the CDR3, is GAGVSQSPRYKVTKRGQDVALRCDPISGHVSLYWYRQALGQGPEFLTYFNYEAQQDKSGLPNDRFSAERPEGSISTLTIQRTEQRDSAMYRCASSSAAGPGNQPQHFGDGTRLSIL.

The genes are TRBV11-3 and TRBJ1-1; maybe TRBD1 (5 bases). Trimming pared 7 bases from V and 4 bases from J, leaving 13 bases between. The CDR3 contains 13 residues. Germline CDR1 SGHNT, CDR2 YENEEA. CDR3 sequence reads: CASIGGDLTEAFF. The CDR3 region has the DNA TGTGCCAGCATTGGAGGGGACCTCACTGAAGCTTTCTTT.